A single sample gave rise to the 28 T cell receptor beta chains below, sequenced in a study of T-cell memory formation after mild COVID-19. TCRdb analysed the 5' RACE reads with MiXCR anew, one entry per CDR3 protein. The sample lists 140,000 to 150,000 distinct CDR3 sequences, 15% to 20% occurring once. Sequenced input: PBMCs or a T cell subset sorted from them (not recorded which). These TCRs come from an adult woman who had mild COVID-19 (a few samples of this study predate the infection). Cell type and time point are not known.

The sample holds a few counts of this clonotype. The chain combines TRBV3-1 with TRBJ1-2; TRBD1 might be the D (5 bases). V lost 4 bases to trimming and J lost 4 bases, with 13 bases between them. This CDR3 has 14 amino acids. Germline V CDR1 and CDR2: LGHDT, YNNKEL (reference sequence). This chain's CDR3 is CASSPGFSGYGYTF. As DNA, the CDR3 is TGTGCCAGCAGCCCAGGGTTTAGTGGCTATGGCTACACCTTC.

The V gene is TRBV10-2, the J gene TRBJ1-2; 7 bases are a match to TRBD1. The CDR3 is 13 amino acids. CDR1 is WSHSY, CDR2 SAAADI, per germline. V gave up 5 bases and J gave up 4 bases; unmatched junction bases: 4. Here the CDR3 reads CASSTGVLYGYTF. The CDR3 DNA reads TGCGCCAGCAGTACAGGGGTCCTCTATGGCTACACCTTC.

The CDR3 sequence is CASSQDRGRDYGYTF. In DNA, the CDR3 is TGTGCCAGCAGCCAGGACAGGGGTCGAGACTATGGCTACACCTTC. The chain carries TRBV7-9 and TRBJ1-2, with 9 bases fitting TRBD1. CDR1 and CDR2 (germline): SEHNR, FQNEAQ (reference sequence). The CDR3 totals 15 residues. V dropped 5 bases and J dropped 3; count of bases not matched to a gene: 7.

This clonotype has a handful of counts. Here the CDR3 reads CASSARQRGPSSGANVLTF. The CDR3 nucleotides read TGTGCCAGCAGCGCCCGGCAGCGGGGTCCGAGCTCTGGGGCCAACGTCCTGACTTTC. The V call is TRBV9, the J call TRBJ2-6; 7 nucleotides line up with TRBD2. CDR1 is SGDLS, CDR2 YYNGEE, per germline. Germline trimming cut 3 bases from V and 0 bases from J; bases unmatched to any gene: 12. CDR3 length: 19 amino acids.

The chain uses TRBV2 and TRBJ2-7; no reliable D call. Germline CDR1 is SNHLY and CDR2 is FYNNEI. The CDR3 consists of 13 residues. V dropped 2 bases and J dropped 2 bases, with 7 bases sitting between them. The CDR3 loop is CASSEQVAYEQYF. As DNA, the CDR3 is TGTGCCAGCAGTGAACAGGTCGCCTACGAGCAGTACTTC. Full variable domain (rest looked up from reference TRBV2 and TRBJ2-7): EPEVTQTPSHQVTQMGQEVILRCVPISNHLYFYWYRQILGQKVEFLVSFYNNEISEKSEIFDDQFSVERPDGSNFTLKIRSTKLEDSAMYFCASSEQVAYEQYFGPGTRLTVT.

J is TRBJ2-7 and V is TRBV5-1; 9 bases align to TRBD1. After removal of 0 bases from V and 6 bases from J, the junction contained 7 bases not matched to a gene. Germline V gives CDR1 SGHRS, CDR2 YFSETQ. This CDR3 is built from 15 residues. CDR3 sequence (DNA): TGCGCCAGCAGCTTGGAGGGGACAGGGCTCCGCGAGCAGTACTTC. Encoded protein: CASSLEGTGLREQYF.

The CDR3 protein is CASSAGVLTDTQYF. CDR3 DNA: TGTGCCAGCAGCGCAGGGGTATTAACAGATACGCAGTATTTT. This rearrangement joins TRBV7-6 to TRBJ2-3; D might be TRBD1 (6 bases). The germline V gene encodes CDR1 SGHVS and CDR2 FNYEAQ. The CDR3 length is 14 residues. Trimming removed 5 bases from V and 3 bases from J, with 12 bases in between. The full variable domain, completed using reference TRBV7-6 and TRBJ2-3, is GAGVSQSPRYKVTKRGQDVALRCDPISGHVSLYWYRQALGQGPEFLTYFNYEAQQDKSGLPNDRFSAERPEGSISTLTIQRTEQRDSAMYRCASSAGVLTDTQYFGPGTRLTVL.

This clonotype was detected a few times. The gene calls are TRBV29-1 and TRBJ1-1, with no clear D. The CDR3 spans 10 residues. V shed 7 bases and J shed 7 bases, with 10 bases lying between them. In germline, CDR1 is SQVTM, CDR2 ANQGSEA. This chain's CDR3 is CSASTGEAFF. The DNA of the CDR3 is TGCAGCGCTTCTACCGGTGAAGCTTTCTTT.

The genes are TRBV7-2 and TRBJ2-7, with 7 nucleotides matching TRBD2. CDR1 is SGHTA and CDR2 is FQGNSA in the germline V gene. V lost 5 bases to trimming and J lost 2 bases; unmatched junction nucleotides: 6. The CDR3 loop spans 14 amino acids. The DNA of the CDR3 is TGTGCCAGCAGCATCTCTAGCGGCCCCTACGAGCAGTACTTC. This translates into CASSISSGPYEQYF. The whole variable domain, remainder taken from reference TRBV7-2 and TRBJ2-7, is GAGVSQSPSNKVTEKGKDVELRCDPISGHTALYWYRQSLGQGLEFLIYFQGNSAPDKSGLPSDRFSAERTGGSVSTLTIQRTQQEDSAVYLCASSISSGPYEQYFGPGTRLTVT.

The chain has TRBV29-1 and TRBJ2-5; D possibly matches TRBD1 or TRBD2 (5 bases each). The germline V and J ends were trimmed by 6 bases and 9 bases, with 20 bases remaining between them. CDR1 is SQVTM, CDR2 ANQGSEA, per germline. This CDR3 is built from 13 residues. The CDR3 region has the DNA TGCAGCGTCAACTTAGTACAGGTCGGGGCCCAGTACTTC. Residues: CSVNLVQVGAQYF.

The gene calls are TRBV19 and TRBJ1-3; D call uncertain. The CDR3 has 14 residues. The V and J ends lost 5 bases and 0 bases respectively, with 8 bases between them. The germline V gene has CDR1 LNHDA and CDR2 SQIVND (reference sequence). CDR3 residues: CASSLAVSGNTIYF. The CDR3 DNA reads as TGTGCCAGTAGTCTTGCGGTCTCTGGAAACACCATATATTTT. Using reference TRBV19 and TRBJ1-3 for the parts outside the CDR3, the full variable domain is DGGITQSPKYLFRKEGQNVTLSCEQNLNHDAMYWYRQDPGQGLRLIYYSQIVNDFQKGDIAEGYSVSREKKESFPLTVTSAQKNPTAFYLCASSLAVSGNTIYFGEGSWLTVV.

The chain carries TRBV27 and TRBJ2-4, with D perhaps matching TRBD2 (6 bases). Germline-derived CDR1 and CDR2 are MNHEY and SMNVEV (reference sequence). Trimming cost V 1 base and J 0 bases, with 10 bases left between them. CDR3 size: 16 residues. The CDR3 nucleotides are TGTGCCAGCAGTTTATACAGCGGGCAAGCCAAAAACATTCAGTACTTC. Amino acids: CASSLYSGQAKNIQYF.

CDR3 sequence reads: CASNPDRPNQPQHF. DNA of the CDR3: TGTGCCAGCAATCCGGACAGGCCTAATCAGCCCCAGCATTTT. This chain joins TRBV12-3 or TRBV12-4 and TRBJ1-5; the match to TRBD1 covers 7 bases. With 7 bases clipped from V and 4 bases from J, the junction kept 7 bases outside the gene matches. The CDR3 covers 14 residues.

This clonotype was seen more than once but under ten times. V usage is TRBV20-1 and J usage is TRBJ2-3; D gene unclear. Germline values: CDR1 DFQATT, CDR2 SNEGSKA (reference sequence). This CDR3 is 12 amino acids long. Trimming pared 3 bases from V and 4 bases from J, leaving 8 bases between. CDR3 in DNA: TGCAGTGCTAGCTACGGTGCAGATACGCAGTATTTT. Amino acid sequence: CSASYGADTQYF.

This clonotype was seen a few times. V usage is TRBV2 and J usage is TRBJ2-7, with TRBD2 identical over 7 bases. CDR3 length: 14 residues. V was pared by 5 bases and J by 7 bases, with 11 bases of the junction left unmatched. Germline CDR1 is SNHLY and CDR2 is FYNNEI. The CDR3 sequence: CASSPLGGAGEQYF. CDR3 sequence (DNA): TGTGCCAGCAGTCCCCTGGGAGGGGCGGGGGAGCAGTACTTC.

The chain couples TRBV6-1 to TRBJ2-3, with D tentatively TRBD1 or TRBD2 (6 bases each). The CDR3 totals 13 residues. Germline CDR1 MNHNS, CDR2 SASEGT. The V end was cut by 0 bases, the J end by 8 bases, with 9 bases between. This CDR3 is CASSEAGGSTQYF. The CDR3 DNA follows: TGTGCCAGCAGTGAAGCGGGGGGCAGTACGCAGTATTTT.

J is TRBJ1-1 and V is TRBV3-1, with TRBD1 as a possible D gene (5 bases). V lost 4 bases, J lost 4 bases, and 16 bases lay in between. This CDR3 has 15 residues. Germline-derived CDR1 and CDR2 are LGHDT and YNNKEL (reference sequence). DNA for the CDR3: TGTGCCAGCAGCCTAAGGGGAGTATTTTCCACTGAAGCTTTCTTT. It specifies CASSLRGVFSTEAFF. Full variable domain (outside the CDR3, taken from reference TRBV3-1 and TRBJ1-1): DTAVSQTPKYLVTQMGNDKSIKCEQNLGHDTMYWYKQDSKKFLKIMFSYNNKELIINETVPNRFSPKSPDKAHLNLHINSLELGDSAVYFCASSLRGVFSTEAFFGQGTRLTVV.

This clonotype was seen more than once but under ten times. The chain joins TRBV9 to TRBJ2-5; D might be TRBD1 (6 bases). Germline CDR1 and CDR2: SGDLS and YYNGEE. This CDR3 has 14 amino acids. V gave up 4 bases and J gave up 4 bases, with 14 bases separating them. The CDR3 region is CASSTRGGGETQYF. The CDR3 DNA reads TGTGCCAGCAGCACCAGGGGCGGTGGAGAGACCCAGTACTTC.

This clonotype was observed a few times. This chain joins TRBV24-1 and TRBJ2-1; a possible D gene is TRBD2 (6 bases). The V gene's germline CDR1 is KGHDR and CDR2 SFDVKD. V lost 5 bases, J lost 6 bases, and 19 bases lay in between. This CDR3 region has 16 residues. The CDR3, as DNA: TGTGCCACCAGTGGCCCGAGTGTGTACGGGGGCAATGAGCAGTTCTTC. Its protein product is CATSGPSVYGGNEQFF.

This clonotype was seen a handful of times. The chain carries TRBV7-2 and TRBJ2-2; TRBD2 matches 7 bases. The germline V gene encodes CDR1 SGHTA and CDR2 FQGNSA. The CDR3 length is 14 residues. The ends lost 6 bases at V and 3 bases at J; junction bases unmatched: 4. CDR3 loop: CASRWDYDTGELFF. CDR3 bases: TGTGCCAGCAGATGGGACTATGACACCGGGGAGCTGTTTTTT. Combining the CDR3 with reference TRBV7-2 and TRBJ2-2 gives the whole variable domain GAGVSQSPSNKVTEKGKDVELRCDPISGHTALYWYRQSLGQGLEFLIYFQGNSAPDKSGLPSDRFSAERTGGSVSTLTIQRTQQEDSAVYLCASRWDYDTGELFFGEGSRLTVL.

The rearrangement uses TRBV27 and TRBJ1-4, with TRBD1 matching 12 bases. Germline V CDR1 and CDR2: MNHEY, SMNVEV (reference sequence). The CDR3 runs to 15 residues. The V gene end was trimmed by 8 bases and the J gene end by 7 bases; junction bases not matched to a gene: 8. The CDR3 loop is CASRDRGLPGEKLFF. CDR3 bases: TGTGCCAGCCGGGACAGGGGGCTCCCAGGTGAAAAACTGTTTTTT.

This clonotype was seen only a few times. The chain joins TRBV12-3 or TRBV12-4 to TRBJ2-7, with 9 bases identical to TRBD1. After removal of 6 bases from V and 3 bases from J, the junction contained 9 bases not matched to a gene. CDR3 length equals 15 residues. The chain's CDR3 is CASSPDRGGVYEQYF. CDR3 coding DNA: TGTGCCAGCAGCCCCGACAGGGGGGGAGTCTACGAGCAGTACTTC.

The sample holds one count of this clonotype. The chain carries TRBV4-1 and TRBJ2-1, with 7 bases fitting TRBD1. From germline, CDR1 is MGHRA and CDR2 YSYEKL. The trim removed 0 bases at V and 7 bases at J, leaving 9 bases unmatched. The CDR3 covers 16 residues. DNA of the CDR3: TGCGCCAGCAGCCAAGAGTCGACAGGGACGTGGAATGAGCAGTTCTTC. Translated: CASSQESTGTWNEQFF.

This clonotype has only a few counts. The CDR3 is CSARAGPGEGRNTGELFF. CDR3 nucleotides: TGCAGTGCTAGAGCCGGTCCGGGGGAGGGCCGGAACACCGGGGAGCTGTTTTTT. V and J are TRBV20-1 and TRBJ2-2; 7 bases fit TRBD2. The V gene's germline CDR1 is DFQATT and CDR2 SNEGSKA (reference sequence). The J segment lost 1 base and the V segment lost 1 base, leaving 12 bases of the junction unmatched. CDR3 length: 18 amino acids.

The chain combines TRBV18 with TRBJ1-6; no clear D. The germline CDR1 and CDR2 sequences are KGHSH and LQKENI. The CDR3 spans 16 residues. V was clipped by 3 bases and J by 2 bases, with 11 bases between them. The CDR3 DNA reads as TGTGCCAGCTCACCGAGCAGGAATACCTATAATTCACCCCTCCACTTT. Translating gives CASSPSRNTYNSPLHF.

Concerning this clonotype itself: An end of the junction does not agree with germline; a read error may underlie this. This sequence joins TRBV11-3 and TRBJ2-3, with 8 bases aligning to TRBD1. Germline loops: CDR1 SGHNT, CDR2 YENEEA. This CDR3 spans 13 amino acids. The DNA of the CDR3 is TGTGCCAGCAGCTTAGACCACGGGGACAGGCCGAATTTT. Protein sequence: CASSLDHGDRPNF.

This clonotype was observed a single time. This sequence joins TRBV9 and TRBJ2-7; 9 bases map to TRBD1. The ends lost 3 bases at V and 6 bases at J; junction bases unmatched: 7. The CDR3 is 14 amino acids. Germline V gives CDR1 SGDLS, CDR2 YYNGEE. CDR3 coding DNA: TGTGCCAGCAGCGCCGGGACAGGGTCGGGCGAGCAGTACTTC. This sequence encodes CASSAGTGSGEQYF. The whole variable domain, filled in from reference TRBV9 and TRBJ2-7, reads DSGVTQTPKHLITATGQRVTLRCSPRSGDLSVYWYQQSLDQGLQFLIQYYNGEERAKGNILERFSAQQFPDLHSELNLSSLELGDSALYFCASSAGTGSGEQYFGPGTRLTVT.

This clonotype was detected a few times. The chain links TRBV7-2 to TRBJ2-3; 14 nucleotides agree with TRBD2. This CDR3 has 18 residues. Germline V lookup: CDR1 SGHTA, CDR2 FQGNSA. The junction had 9 bases not matched to a gene; V was cut back by 4 bases and J by 3 bases. CDR3 amino acids: CASSWATSGGARTDTQYF. The CDR3 DNA is TGTGCCAGCAGCTGGGCGACTAGCGGGGGGGCAAGGACAGATACGCAGTATTTT.